This TCR beta chain was identified during a study of T cells after somatic rescue of genetic block. Germline V gene sequence: CDR1 MNHNY, CDR2 SVGAGI (reference sequence). This CDR3 contains 14 residues. V was pared by 8 bases and J by 0 bases, with 10 bases between. Profiling relied on immunoSEQ multiplex PCR, and the TCRdb table lists in-frame clones only, not all of them. There are tens of thousands of clones in the sample; under 95% occur only once, and approximately 3% lies in the top ten. The source material was peripheral blood mononuclear cells (PBMCs). V usage is TRBV6-6 and J usage is TRBJ1-4; possible D gene TRBD1, 5 bases. The clonotype originates from a man aged 35 to 55. CDR3 sequence reads: CASGRQSTNEKLFF. For the CDR3, the DNA is TGTGCCAGCGGAAGACAGTCAACTAATGAAAAACTGTTTTTT.